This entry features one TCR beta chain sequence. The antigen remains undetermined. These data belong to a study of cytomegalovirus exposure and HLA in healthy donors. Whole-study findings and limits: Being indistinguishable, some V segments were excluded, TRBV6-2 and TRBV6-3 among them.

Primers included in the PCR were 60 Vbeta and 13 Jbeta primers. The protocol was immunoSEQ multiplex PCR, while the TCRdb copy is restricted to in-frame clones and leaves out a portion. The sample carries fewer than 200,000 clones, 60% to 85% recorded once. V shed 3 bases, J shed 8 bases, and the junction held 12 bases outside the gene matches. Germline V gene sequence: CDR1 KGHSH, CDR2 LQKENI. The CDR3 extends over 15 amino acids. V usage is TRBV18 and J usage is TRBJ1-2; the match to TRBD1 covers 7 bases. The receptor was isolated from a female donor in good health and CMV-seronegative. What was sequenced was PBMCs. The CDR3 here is CASSPETGERQGYTF. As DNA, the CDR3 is TGTGCCAGCTCACCCGAAACAGGGGAGCGACAGGGCTACACCTTC.